Presented here are 9 T cell receptor beta chains from one specimen sequenced in a study of blood T cell repertoires in COVID-19. Only in-frame clones appear in the TCRdb table, and some are missing; sequencing was by immunoSEQ multiplex PCR. In the table there are about 480,000 clones, roughly nine tenths of which are singletons. The sequenced sample was PBMCs or T cells enriched from blood (not recorded which). Receptors were obtained from a woman aged 55-69 years who had recovered from COVID-19.

This clone was counted a single time. The chain has TRBV19 and TRBJ1-6; D unclear. The length of the CDR3 is 15 residues. V was cut by 5 bases and J by 2 bases, with 10 bases left in between. Germline assignment: CDR1 LNHDA and CDR2 SQIVND (reference sequence). CDR3 amino acids: CASSLTSAYNSPLHF. CDR3 in DNA: TGTGCCAGTAGTCTCACCAGCGCCTATAATTCACCCCTCCACTTT.

The chain is built from TRBV12-3 or TRBV12-4 and TRBJ2-7; weak D call: TRBD1 (5 bases). Trimming removed 4 bases at V and 6 bases at J, with 13 bases between. The CDR3 loop spans 13 amino acids. The CDR3 coding sequence is TGTGCCAGCAGTTCTTTACAAAGGGGCGAGCAGTACTTC. Translation: CASSSLQRGEQYF.

This chain connects TRBV3-1 (or the pseudogene TRBV3-2) to TRBJ1-5; 7 bases line up with TRBD1. Losses at the gene ends were 1 base for V and 2 bases for J; bases not matched to a gene: 8. This CDR3 comprises 17 residues. Germline assignment: CDR1 LGHDT and CDR2 YNNKEL (reference sequence). The CDR3 reads CASSQGDRVRGNQPQHF. CDR3 DNA sequence: TGTGCCAGCAGCCAAGGAGACAGGGTACGAGGCAATCAGCCCCAGCATTTT.

The chain carries TRBV18 and TRBJ1-3, with unresolved D. Germline CDR1 KGHSH, CDR2 LQKENI. Trimming took off 7 bases at V and 2 bases at J, with 12 bases between the two ends. This CDR3 is 14 amino acids long. CDR3 nucleotides: TGTGCCAGCTTCCCGGGGTTCGCTGGAAACACCATATATTTT. This codes for CASFPGFAGNTIYF.

J is TRBJ1-2 and V is TRBV18; 7 bases fit TRBD1. Germline V gene lookup returns CDR1 KGHSH and CDR2 LQKENI. This CDR3 is 12 amino acids long. V lost 4 bases and J lost 4; bases outside the gene matches: 0. The CDR3 protein is CASSRDSYGYTF. CDR3 coding DNA: TGTGCCAGCTCACGGGACAGCTATGGCTACACCTTC.

V usage is TRBV19 and J usage is TRBJ1-6, with TRBD1 matching over 9 bases. Trimming cost V 3 bases and J 6 bases; bases outside gene matches: 9. The CDR3 sequence is 17 residues long. Germline lookup yields CDR1 LNHDA and CDR2 SQIVND (reference sequence). The CDR3 DNA follows: TGTGCCAGTAGTATTCGATGGGTGGACAGGGGTAATTCACCCCTCCACTTT. Residues: CASSIRWVDRGNSPLHF.

J is TRBJ1-2 and V is TRBV5-4; TRBD1 matches 8 bases. V shed 4 bases, J shed 4 bases, and the junction held 3 bases outside the gene matches. The CDR3 consists of 13 residues. Germline CDR1 SGHNT, CDR2 YYREEE (reference sequence). The CDR3 DNA is TGTGCCAGCAGCCCCACAGGGGGCTATGGCTACACCTTC. It yields the protein CASSPTGGYGYTF.

CDR3 coding DNA: TGTGCCAGCAGTGCCCAGGGGTTCACCGGGGAGCTGTTTTTT. Protein product: CASSAQGFTGELFF. The V gene is TRBV6-4, the J gene TRBJ2-2; TRBD1 might be the D (6 bases). V was cut by 4 bases and J by 4 bases, with 10 bases left in between. CDR1 and CDR2 (germline): MRHNA, SNTAGT. The CDR3 consists of 14 residues.

V gene TRBV9 combines with J gene TRBJ2-6; TRBD1 might be the D (6 bases). This CDR3 is 15 amino acids long. CDR1 and CDR2 (germline): SGDLS, YYNGEE. V shed 0 bases and J shed 4 bases, with 8 bases lying between them. CDR3 sequence: CASSVDRAGANVLTF. Here the CDR3 DNA reads TGTGCCAGCAGCGTAGACAGGGCCGGGGCCAACGTCCTGACTTTC. Drawing the rest from reference TRBV9 and TRBJ2-6, the complete variable domain is DSGVTQTPKHLITATGQRVTLRCSPRSGDLSVYWYQQSLDQGLQFLIQYYNGEERAKGNILERFSAQQFPDLHSELNLSSLELGDSALYFCASSVDRAGANVLTFGAGSRLTVL.